This T cell receptor beta chain derives from a study of spatial heterogeneity in lung cancer. Study-wide findings and caveats: Expanded TCRs classified as ubiquitous or regional were counted, and these counts tracked ubiquitous and regional nonsynonymous mutations, respectively. Intratumoral expanded alpha and beta TCR counts were found to track tumor mutation counts.

About this clonotype: Its antigen is not known.

TCR cDNA molecules were tagged individually, and each one carried a unique molecular identifier. TCRdb ran MiXCR on the 5' RACE reads and lists one entry per CDR3 protein. The sample contains 1,500 to 2,000 distinct CDR3 sequences, 20% of which appear only once. Trimming pared 5 bases from V and 5 bases from J, leaving 15 bases between. This CDR3 region has 14 residues. Stated time point: sample taken at primary tumor resection. Donation came from around 77 patients with untreated early-stage non-small cell lung cancer. In each case, whole RNA from tumor, nontumor lung or frozen PBMC was sequenced unsorted.

This specimen was lung tumor tissue, taken at surgery. This TCR derives from a male donor with early-stage non-small cell lung cancer. The V call is TRBV12-3 or TRBV12-4, the J call TRBJ1-2; D ambiguous. CDR3 in DNA: TGTGCCAGCAGTCCCGGTGCGGTCTCTTATGGCTACACCTTC. Protein: CASSPGAVSYGYTF.